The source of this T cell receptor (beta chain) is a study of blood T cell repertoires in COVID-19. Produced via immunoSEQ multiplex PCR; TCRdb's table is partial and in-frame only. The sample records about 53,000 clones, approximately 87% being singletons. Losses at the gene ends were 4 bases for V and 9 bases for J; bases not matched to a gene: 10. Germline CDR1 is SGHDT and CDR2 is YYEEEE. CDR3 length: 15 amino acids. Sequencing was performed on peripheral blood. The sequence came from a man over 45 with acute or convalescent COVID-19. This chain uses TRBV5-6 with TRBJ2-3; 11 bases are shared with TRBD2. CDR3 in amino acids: CASSKRTSGSWTQYF. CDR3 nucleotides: TGTGCCAGCAGCAAAAGGACTAGCGGGTCATGGACGCAGTATTTT.